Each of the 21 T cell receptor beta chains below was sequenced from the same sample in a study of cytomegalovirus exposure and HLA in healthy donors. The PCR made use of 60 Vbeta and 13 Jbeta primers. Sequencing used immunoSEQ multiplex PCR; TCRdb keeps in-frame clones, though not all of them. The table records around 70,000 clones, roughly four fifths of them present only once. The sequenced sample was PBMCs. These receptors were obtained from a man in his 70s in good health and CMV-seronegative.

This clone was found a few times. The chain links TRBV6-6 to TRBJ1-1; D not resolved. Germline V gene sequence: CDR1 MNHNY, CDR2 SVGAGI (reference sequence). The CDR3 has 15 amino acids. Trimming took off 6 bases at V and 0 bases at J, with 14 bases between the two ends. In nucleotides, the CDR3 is TGTGCCAGCAGCCGTGTAGTCTCTGTGAACACTGAAGCTTTCTTT. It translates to CASSRVVSVNTEAFF.

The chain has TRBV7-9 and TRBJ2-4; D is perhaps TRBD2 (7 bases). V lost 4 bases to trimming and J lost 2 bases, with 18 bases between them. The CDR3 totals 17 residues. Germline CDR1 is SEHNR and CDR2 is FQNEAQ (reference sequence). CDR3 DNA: TGTGCCAGCAGCTCCGGCCAAGGGGGGGCAACCAAAAACATTCAGTACTTC. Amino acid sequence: CASSSGQGGATKNIQYF.

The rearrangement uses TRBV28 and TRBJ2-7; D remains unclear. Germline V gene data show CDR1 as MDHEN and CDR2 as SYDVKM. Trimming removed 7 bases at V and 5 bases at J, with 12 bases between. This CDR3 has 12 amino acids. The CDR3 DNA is TGTGCCAGCACCCCACGAGATGACGAGCAGTACTTC. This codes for CASTPRDDEQYF.

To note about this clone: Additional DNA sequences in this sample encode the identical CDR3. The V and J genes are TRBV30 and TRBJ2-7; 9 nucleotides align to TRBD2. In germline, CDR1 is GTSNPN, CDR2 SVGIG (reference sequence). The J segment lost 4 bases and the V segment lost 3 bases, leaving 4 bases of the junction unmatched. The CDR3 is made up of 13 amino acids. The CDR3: CAWRISGGYEQYF. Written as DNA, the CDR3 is TGTGCCTGGAGGATTAGCGGGGGTTACGAGCAGTACTTC.

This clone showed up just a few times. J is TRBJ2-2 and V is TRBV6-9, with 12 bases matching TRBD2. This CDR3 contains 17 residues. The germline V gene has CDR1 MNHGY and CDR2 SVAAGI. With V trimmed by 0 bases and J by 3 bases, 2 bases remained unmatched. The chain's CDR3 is CASSYSGLAGYTGELFF. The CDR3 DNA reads TGTGCCAGCAGTTATTCAGGACTAGCGGGGTACACCGGGGAGCTGTTTTTT.

CDR3 sequence (DNA): TGTGCCAGCAGCCCGAGTCCCGGGACAGGTTTTAGCTCCTACAATGAGCAGTTCTTC. This codes for CASSPSPGTGFSSYNEQFF. This chain connects TRBV7-6 to TRBJ2-1; TRBD1 aligns across 8 bases. Germline trimming cut 5 bases from V and 0 bases from J; bases unmatched to any gene: 15. Germline V gene sequence: CDR1 SGHVS, CDR2 FNYEAQ. This CDR3 is built from 19 residues.

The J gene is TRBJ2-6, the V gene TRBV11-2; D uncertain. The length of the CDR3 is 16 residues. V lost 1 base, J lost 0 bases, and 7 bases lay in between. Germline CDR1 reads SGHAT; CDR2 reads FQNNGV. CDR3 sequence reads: CASSLVVSSGANVLTF. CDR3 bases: TGTGCCAGCAGCTTAGTTGTCAGCTCTGGGGCCAACGTCCTGACTTTC.

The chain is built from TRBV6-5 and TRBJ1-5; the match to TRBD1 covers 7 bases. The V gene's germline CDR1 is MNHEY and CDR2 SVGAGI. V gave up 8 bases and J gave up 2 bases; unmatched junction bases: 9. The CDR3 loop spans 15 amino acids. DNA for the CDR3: TGTGCCAGCCTCGACAGGGTTAATGGCAATCAGCCCCAGCATTTT. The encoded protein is CASLDRVNGNQPQHF.

CDR3 coding DNA: TGTGCCAGCAGTTACTCGTTTTCGGGATCCATCTCCTACACCTTC. It yields the protein CASSYSFSGSISYTF. The chain couples TRBV6-5 to TRBJ1-2; D remains ambiguous. The CDR3 spans 15 residues. CDR1 and CDR2 (germline): MNHEY, SVGAGI. The V end was cut by 0 bases, the J end by 10 bases, with 18 bases between.

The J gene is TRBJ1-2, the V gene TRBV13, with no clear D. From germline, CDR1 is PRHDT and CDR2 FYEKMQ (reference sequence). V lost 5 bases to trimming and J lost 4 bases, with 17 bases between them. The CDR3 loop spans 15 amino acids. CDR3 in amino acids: CASSQAGSDLYGYTF. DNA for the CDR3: TGTGCCAGCAGCCAGGCCGGCAGTGACCTCTATGGCTACACCTTC.

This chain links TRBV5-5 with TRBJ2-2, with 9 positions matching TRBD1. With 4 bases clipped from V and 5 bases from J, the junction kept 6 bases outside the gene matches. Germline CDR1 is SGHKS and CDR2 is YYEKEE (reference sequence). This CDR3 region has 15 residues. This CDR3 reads CASSLTGTGTGELFF. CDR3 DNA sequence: TGTGCCAGCAGCCTCACCGGGACAGGGACCGGGGAGCTGTTTTTT.

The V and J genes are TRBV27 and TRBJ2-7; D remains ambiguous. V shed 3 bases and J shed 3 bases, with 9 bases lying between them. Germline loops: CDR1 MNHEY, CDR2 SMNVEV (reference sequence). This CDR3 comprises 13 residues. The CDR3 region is CASSFAASYEQYF. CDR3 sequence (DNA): TGTGCCAGCAGTTTCGCGGCTAGCTACGAGCAGTACTTC.

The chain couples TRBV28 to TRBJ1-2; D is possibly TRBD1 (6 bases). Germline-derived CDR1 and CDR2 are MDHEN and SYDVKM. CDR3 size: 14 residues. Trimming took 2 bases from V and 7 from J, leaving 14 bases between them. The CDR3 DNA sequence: TGTGCCAGCAGTTTAGGGGGCGCTGGGGGTGGCTACACCTTC. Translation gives CASSLGGAGGGYTF.

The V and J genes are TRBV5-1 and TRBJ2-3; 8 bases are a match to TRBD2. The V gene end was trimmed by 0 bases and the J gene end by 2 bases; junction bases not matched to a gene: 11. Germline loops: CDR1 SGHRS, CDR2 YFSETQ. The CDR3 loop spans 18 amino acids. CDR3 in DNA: TGCGCCAGCAGCTTGGCATTAACTAGCGGAGCCCCCACAGATACGCAGTATTTT. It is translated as CASSLALTSGAPTDTQYF.

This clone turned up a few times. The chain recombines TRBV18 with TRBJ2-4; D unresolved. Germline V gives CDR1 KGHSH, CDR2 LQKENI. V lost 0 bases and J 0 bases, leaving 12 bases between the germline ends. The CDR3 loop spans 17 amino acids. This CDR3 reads CASSPPNRNLAKNIQYF. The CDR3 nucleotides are TGTGCCAGCTCACCACCTAACAGAAATCTAGCCAAAAACATTCAGTACTTC.

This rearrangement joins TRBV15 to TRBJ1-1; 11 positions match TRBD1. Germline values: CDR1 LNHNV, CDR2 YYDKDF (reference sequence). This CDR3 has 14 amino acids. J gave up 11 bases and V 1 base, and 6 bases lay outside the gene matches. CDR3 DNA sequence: TGTGCCACCAGCAGAGCCCCGGACAGGGGGCCCGCTTTCTTT. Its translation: CATSRAPDRGPAFF.

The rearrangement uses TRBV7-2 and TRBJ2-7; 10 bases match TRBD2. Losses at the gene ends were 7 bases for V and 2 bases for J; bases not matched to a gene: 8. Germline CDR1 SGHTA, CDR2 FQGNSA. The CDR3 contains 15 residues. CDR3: CASIYLAGAAYEQYF. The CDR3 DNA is TGTGCCAGCATCTATCTAGCGGGGGCCGCCTACGAGCAGTACTTC.

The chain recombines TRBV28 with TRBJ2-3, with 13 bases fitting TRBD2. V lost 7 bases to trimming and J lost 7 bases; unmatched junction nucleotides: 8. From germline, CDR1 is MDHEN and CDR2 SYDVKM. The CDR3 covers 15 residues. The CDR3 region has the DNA TGTGCCAGCATCAAGGGGACTAGCGGGGAAAATACGCAGTATTTT. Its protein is CASIKGTSGENTQYF. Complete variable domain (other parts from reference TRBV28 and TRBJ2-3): DVKVTQSSRYLVKRTGEKVFLECVQDMDHENMFWYRQDPGLGLRLIYFSYDVKMKEKGDIPEGYSVSREKKERFSLILESASTNQTSMYLCASIKGTSGENTQYFGPGTRLTVL.

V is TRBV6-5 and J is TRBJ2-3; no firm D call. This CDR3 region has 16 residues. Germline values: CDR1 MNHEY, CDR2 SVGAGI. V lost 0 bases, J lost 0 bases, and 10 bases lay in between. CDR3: CASSYSKHPSTDTQYF. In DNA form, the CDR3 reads TGTGCCAGCAGTTACTCGAAACACCCGAGCACAGATACGCAGTATTTT.

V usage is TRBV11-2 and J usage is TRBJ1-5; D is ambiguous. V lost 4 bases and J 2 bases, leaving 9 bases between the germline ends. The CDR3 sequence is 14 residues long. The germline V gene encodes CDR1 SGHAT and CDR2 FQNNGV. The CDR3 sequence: CASSSNTGNQPQHF. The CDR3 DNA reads TGTGCCAGCAGCTCGAATACAGGCAATCAGCCCCAGCATTTT.

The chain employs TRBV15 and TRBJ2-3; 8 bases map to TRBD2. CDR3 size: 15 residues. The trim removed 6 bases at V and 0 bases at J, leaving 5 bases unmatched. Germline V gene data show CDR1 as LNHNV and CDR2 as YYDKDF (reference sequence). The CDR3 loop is CATRAGGASTDTQYF. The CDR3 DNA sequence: TGTGCCACCAGGGCGGGGGGCGCTAGCACAGATACGCAGTATTTT.